This entry lists 20 T cell receptor beta chains sequenced from one sample in a study of T cell responses to AZD1222 COVID-19 vaccine (dated by TCRdb to about 2021). Library prep was done by the immunoSEQ multiplex PCR assay. TCRdb provides this immuneACCESS table in a form limited to in-frame rearrangements. Some clones are lacking; in checked studies, under half of them reflect an unresolved V gene, and why the rest are absent is not known. In this sample the table shows 150,000 to 200,000 clones, 85% to 90% of which occur a single time. About 9.9% of the sample belongs to the ten largest clones. This specimen's time point label, per the study, means: about 28 days (+/-7) after the second vaccine dose. Specimen: peripheral blood, collected 28 days after the second AZD1222 dose. Receptors were obtained from an adult who received the AZD1222 COVID-19 vaccine.

The V gene is TRBV7-2, the J gene TRBJ1-5, with D maybe TRBD1 (5 bases). This CDR3 is built from 16 residues. Germline V CDR1 and CDR2: SGHTA, FQGNSA. V dropped 1 base and J dropped 2 bases, with 12 bases sitting between them. The CDR3 here is CASSLEGRAGNQPQHF. Written as DNA, the CDR3 is TGTGCCAGCAGCTTAGAGGGCAGGGCAGGCAATCAGCCCCAGCATTTT.

V is TRBV30 and J is TRBJ1-4; D gene unclear. Germline V lookup: CDR1 GTSNPN, CDR2 SVGIG (reference sequence). The CDR3 is 16 residues long. V lost 4 bases and J 7 bases, leaving 22 bases between the germline ends. CDR3 sequence: CAWTAKLPTTGEKLFF. The CDR3, as DNA: TGTGCCTGGACTGCCAAACTTCCGACCACGGGTGAAAAACTGTTTTTT.

The rearrangement joins TRBV5-6 to TRBJ1-5; D is unclear. V was cut by 3 bases and J by 3 bases, with 10 bases left in between. The germline CDR1 and CDR2 sequences are SGHDT and YYEEEE. This CDR3 is 14 amino acids long. CDR3 amino acids: CASSSGSYNQPQHF. In DNA, the CDR3 is TGTGCCAGCAGCTCTGGGTCCTACAATCAGCCCCAGCATTTT.

The chain has TRBV21-1 and TRBJ2-4. TRBV21-1 corresponds to a pseudogene. There are 18 residues in the CDR3. This chain's CDR3 is CASSKVGSLVSAKNIQYF. CDR3 sequence (DNA): TGTGCCAGCAGCAAAGTAGGAAGTCTGGTCTCAGCCAAAAACATTCAGTACTTC.

The gene calls are TRBV7-2 and TRBJ2-7; 7 nucleotides match TRBD1. Germline V gives CDR1 SGHTA, CDR2 FQGNSA. This CDR3 spans 15 amino acids. J gave up 3 bases and V 5 bases, and 10 bases lay outside the gene matches. CDR3 amino acids: CASSHDRVAGYEQYF. CDR3 sequence (DNA): TGTGCCAGCAGCCACGACAGGGTTGCGGGCTACGAGCAGTACTTC.

This clone was recorded once. The chain recombines TRBV7-3 with TRBJ2-3, with TRBD2 matching over 10 bases. The CDR3 covers 16 residues. The germline CDR1 and CDR2 sequences are SGHTA and FQGTGA. V gave up 5 bases and J gave up 1 base; unmatched junction bases: 6. Written as DNA, the CDR3 is TGTGCCAGCAGCCCGAGCGGGGGGGCCGGCACAGATACGCAGTATTTT. Translation gives CASSPSGGAGTDTQYF.

The rearrangement links TRBV7-9 to TRBJ2-5; TRBD2 aligns across 9 bases. Germline CDR1 SEHNR, CDR2 FQNEAQ (reference sequence). The CDR3 consists of 14 residues. V gave up 3 bases and J gave up 5 bases; unmatched junction bases: 4. CDR3 bases: TGTGCCAGCAGCTTCGCGGGGGGGATGGAGACCCAGTACTTC. Its translation is CASSFAGGMETQYF.

The chain joins TRBV10-3 to TRBJ2-5, with no clear D. The CDR3 totals 13 residues. Germline values: CDR1 ENHRY, CDR2 SYGVKD. V was cut by 10 bases and J by 4 bases, with 16 bases left in between. Here the CDR3 DNA reads TGTGCCACCCTAGGGTCCTCTGGAGAGACCCAGTACTTC. Its protein product is CATLGSSGETQYF.

This chain connects TRBV2 to TRBJ2-1; TRBD2 matches at 11 bases. This CDR3 comprises 17 residues. V was clipped by 7 bases and J by 2 bases; unmatched bases: 10. Germline V lookup: CDR1 SNHLY, CDR2 FYNNEI. The CDR3 sequence: CASNPLTSGGAYNEQFF. The CDR3 coding sequence is TGTGCCAGCAACCCCCTAACTAGCGGGGGTGCCTACAATGAGCAGTTCTTC.

The chain carries TRBV9 and TRBJ1-3; D unclear. V lost 2 bases, J lost 0 bases, and 15 bases lay in between. The germline gives CDR1 SGDLS, CDR2 YYNGEE. CDR3 length: 17 residues. This CDR3 reads CASSVSAARPSGNTIYF. The CDR3 nucleotides read TGTGCCAGCAGCGTCTCCGCAGCCCGACCCTCTGGAAACACCATATATTTT.

The J gene is TRBJ2-1, the V gene TRBV6-5; no clear D. CDR1 MNHEY and CDR2 SVGAGI come from the germline V gene. The CDR3 loop spans 11 amino acids. The V gene lost 8 bases and the J gene lost 6 bases, with 8 bases spanning the gap. The CDR3 coding sequence is TGTGCCAGCGACCGGATCAATGAGCAGTTCTTC. It encodes CASDRINEQFF.

V usage is TRBV19 and J usage is TRBJ2-2; 12 bases agree with TRBD2. The CDR3 covers 17 residues. The junction had 5 bases not matched to a gene; V was cut back by 5 bases and J by 1 base. The germline CDR1 and CDR2 sequences are LNHDA and SQIVND (reference sequence). CDR3 sequence: CASSPRLAGENTGELFF. CDR3 nucleotides: TGTGCCAGTAGTCCCAGACTAGCGGGGGAGAACACCGGGGAGCTGTTTTTT.

This clone has only a few counts. The chain is built from TRBV5-4 and TRBJ1-2; D not resolved. V was cut by 4 bases and J by 10 bases, with 17 bases left in between. The CDR3 loop spans 13 amino acids. Germline V gene data show CDR1 as SGHNT and CDR2 as YYREEE (reference sequence). The CDR3, as DNA: TGTGCCAGCAGCCCCCCTACCGGACCGGTCTACACCTTC. It specifies CASSPPTGPVYTF.

This chain connects TRBV18 to TRBJ1-3, with 8 bases identical to TRBD1. The CDR3 totals 16 residues. Germline V CDR1 and CDR2: KGHSH, LQKENI. V lost 5 bases and J lost 1; bases outside the gene matches: 7. Here the CDR3 reads CASSSGQGDSGNTIYF. CDR3 DNA: TGTGCCAGCTCATCCGGACAGGGCGATTCTGGAAACACCATATATTTT.

The chain uses TRBV6-6 and TRBJ1-2, with TRBD1 matching over 7 bases. This CDR3 contains 12 residues. Trimming cost V 2 bases and J 9 bases; bases outside gene matches: 3. In germline, CDR1 is MNHNY, CDR2 SVGAGI (reference sequence). In nucleotides, the CDR3 is TGTGCCAGCAGTTACAGGGACAGTAGCTACACCTTC. Translation gives CASSYRDSSYTF.

The chain links TRBV28 to TRBJ2-3; D gene unclear. V was clipped by 7 bases and J by 0 bases, with 14 bases between them. The CDR3 runs 15 residues. CDR1 and CDR2 (germline): MDHEN, SYDVKM. The CDR3 nucleotides are TGTGCCAGCACCTTAAACGTAGCTAGCACAGATACGCAGTATTTT. It is translated as CASTLNVASTDTQYF.

The V gene is TRBV7-2, the J gene TRBJ2-5, with 8 bases fitting TRBD2. J lost 9 bases, V lost 1 base, and 13 bases had no gene match. This CDR3 spans 16 amino acids. CDR1 is SGHTA, CDR2 FQGNSA, per germline. CDR3 region: CASSLEARGAAGAQYF. CDR3 coding DNA: TGTGCCAGCAGCTTAGAGGCGCGGGGGGCCGCGGGGGCCCAGTACTTC.

This clone is a singleton in its sample. The chain links TRBV10-2 to TRBJ1-3, with D possibly TRBD1 on 5 matching bases. V gave up 6 bases and J gave up 2 bases, with 11 bases separating them. Germline CDR1 WSHSY, CDR2 SAAADI. The CDR3 has 14 amino acids. The CDR3 is CASSSQGPGNTIYF. For the CDR3, the DNA is TGCGCCAGCAGCTCGCAGGGACCTGGAAACACCATATATTTT.

In its sample, this clone was seen a few times. The chain recombines TRBV29-1 with TRBJ1-1; no definite D call. Trimming shortened V by 2 bases and J by 5 bases, and 12 bases separated the two germline ends. CDR1 is SQVTM, CDR2 ANQGSEA, per germline. This CDR3 contains 13 residues. Here the CDR3 DNA reads TGCAGCGTTGAATCTCAGGCGGGTACTGAAGCTTTCTTT. Its protein is CSVESQAGTEAFF. Supplemented by reference TRBV29-1 and TRBJ1-1, the full variable domain reads SAVISQKPSRDICQRGTSLTIQCQVDSQVTMMFWYRQQPGQSLTLIATANQGSEATYESGFVIDKFPISRPNLTFSTLTVSNMSPEDSSIYLCSVESQAGTEAFFGQGTRLTVV.

This chain joins TRBV12-3 or TRBV12-4 and TRBJ2-7; TRBD1 agrees at 7 bases. Trimming at V came to 3 bases and at J to 2 bases, leaving 1 base not matched to a gene. There are 13 residues in the CDR3. The CDR3 loop reads CASSFQGAYEQYF. In nucleotides, the CDR3 is TGTGCCAGCAGTTTTCAGGGGGCCTACGAGCAGTACTTC.